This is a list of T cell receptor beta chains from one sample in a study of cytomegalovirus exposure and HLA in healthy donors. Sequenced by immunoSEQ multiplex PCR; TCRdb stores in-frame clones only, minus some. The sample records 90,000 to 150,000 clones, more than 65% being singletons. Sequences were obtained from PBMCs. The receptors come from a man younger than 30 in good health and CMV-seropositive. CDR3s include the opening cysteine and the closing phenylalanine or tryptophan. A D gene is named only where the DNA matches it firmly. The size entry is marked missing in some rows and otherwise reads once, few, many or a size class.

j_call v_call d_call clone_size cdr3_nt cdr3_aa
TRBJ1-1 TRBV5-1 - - TGCGCCAGCAGACCTTTAGCGGGCACTGAAGCTTTCTTT CASRPLAGTEAFF
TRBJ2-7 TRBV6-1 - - TGTGCCAGCAGTGAAGTAGGAGGGAACTACGAGCAGTACTTC CASSEVGGNYEQYF
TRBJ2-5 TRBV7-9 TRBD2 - TGTTCCAGCAGCTCCTCCCTACTAGCGGGCCTTTCGGGTCAGTACTTC CSSSSSLLAGLSGQYF
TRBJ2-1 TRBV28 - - TGTGCCAGCAGTTTTTTCGGGAAGGGGCAGTTCTTC CASSFFGKGQFF
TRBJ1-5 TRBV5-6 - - TGTGCCAGCAGCTTGGCAGGGTTAAGCAATCAGCCCCAGCATTTT CASSLAGLSNQPQHF
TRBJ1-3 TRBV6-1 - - TGTGCCAGCAGTGAACCGGGTAGCTCTGGAAACACCATATATTTT CASSEPGSSGNTIYF
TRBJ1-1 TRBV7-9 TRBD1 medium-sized TGTGCCAGCAGCTTCCTATTGGGAAAGACAGGGGAATATGTGTCTGAAGCTTTCTTT CASSFLLGKTGEYVSEAFF
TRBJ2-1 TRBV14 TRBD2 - TGTGCCAGCAGCCAAGATAACGGGAGGACCGATGAGCAGTTCTTC CASSQDNGRTDEQFF
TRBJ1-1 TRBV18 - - TGTGCCAGCTCACCAGCGGGGACCGGGACCCCGGTAGATGAAGCTTTCTTT CASSPAGTGTPVDEAFF
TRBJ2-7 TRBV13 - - TGTGCCAGCAGCCCCGGCAGGGCGGCCTACGAGCAGTACTTC CASSPGRAAYEQYF
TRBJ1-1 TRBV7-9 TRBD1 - TGTTCCAGCAGCTCTCTCACACACGGGACAGTGAACACTGAAGCTTTCTTT CSSSSLTHGTVNTEAFF
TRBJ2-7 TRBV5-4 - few TGTGCCAGCAGCTCTGGGGGGACCCTAAACGAGCAGTACTTC CASSSGGTLNEQYF
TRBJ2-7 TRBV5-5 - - TGTGCCAGCAGCTTGGTCTGGGGGGAGAAAAACGAGCAGTACTTC CASSLVWGEKNEQYF
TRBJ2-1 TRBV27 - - TGTGCCAGCAGCAGGGGAATGGCATACAATGAGCAGTTCTTC CASSRGMAYNEQFF
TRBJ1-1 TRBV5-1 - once TGCGCCAGCAGGACGTCAGGGAACACTGAAGCTTTCTTT CASRTSGNTEAFF
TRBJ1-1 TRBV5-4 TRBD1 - TGTGCCAGCAGCCCCAGGGACAGGGGGCGGATGAACACTGAAGCTTTCTTT CASSPRDRGRMNTEAFF
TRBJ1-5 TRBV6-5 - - TGTGCCAGCAGTTACGGGAAAGGGAGACAGCCCCAGCATTTT CASSYGKGRQPQHF
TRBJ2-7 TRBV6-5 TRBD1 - TGTGCCAGCAGTTACTTGACAGGGGAGCCCTCCTACGAGCAGTACTTC CASSYLTGEPSYEQYF
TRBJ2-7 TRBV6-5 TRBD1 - TGTGCCAGCAGTTATGACAGGGGGAGCTCCTACGAGCAGTACTTC CASSYDRGSSYEQYF
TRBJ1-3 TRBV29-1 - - TGCAGCGTTGTTGAGGGAGACTCTGGAAACACCATATATTTT CSVVEGDSGNTIYF
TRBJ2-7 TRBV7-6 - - TGTGCCAGCAGCTTATCGGGATCGAGCTCCTACGAGCAGTACTTC CASSLSGSSSYEQYF
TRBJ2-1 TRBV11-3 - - TGTGCCAGCGGCGAGTCGTTCGGGGATGAGCAGCTCTTC CASGESFGDEQLF
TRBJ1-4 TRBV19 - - TGTGCCAGTAGTATAGGAGCAGGGAGGGAAAAACTGTTTTTT CASSIGAGREKLFF
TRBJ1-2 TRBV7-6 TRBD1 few TGTGCCAGCAGCTTAGGGAATGGACAGGGTTTAAGCTACACCTTC CASSLGNGQGLSYTF
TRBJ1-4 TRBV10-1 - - TGCGCCAGCAGTGGACAGTACAATGAAAAACTGTTTTTT CASSGQYNEKLFF
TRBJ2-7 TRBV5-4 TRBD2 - TGTGCCAGCAGCTTGGTACCGGGAGGGCCCTACGAGCAGTACTTC CASSLVPGGPYEQYF
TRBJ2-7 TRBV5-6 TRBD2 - TGTGCCAGCAGCCGTGGGACTAGCGGGACCTACGAGCAGTACTTC CASSRGTSGTYEQYF
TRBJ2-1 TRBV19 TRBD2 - TGTGCCAGTAGTATTAGGAGAGGACTAGCGGGACCCAATGAGCAGTTCTTC CASSIRRGLAGPNEQFF
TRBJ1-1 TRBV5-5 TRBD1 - TGTGCCAGCAGCTTGGACCGGACAGGCAGGAGGAACACTGAAGCTTTCTTT CASSLDRTGRRNTEAFF
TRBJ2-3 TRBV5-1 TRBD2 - TGCGCCAGCAGCTTGGGGGCGGGAGGAGAAGATACGCAGTATTTT CASSLGAGGEDTQYF
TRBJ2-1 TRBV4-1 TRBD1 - TGCGCCAGCAGCCAAGATAGACAGGGGATTGCTGAGCAGTTCTTC CASSQDRQGIAEQFF
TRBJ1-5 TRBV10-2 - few TGCGCCAGCAGTGAATCGGGGTATTGGAATCAGCCCCAGCATTTT CASSESGYWNQPQHF
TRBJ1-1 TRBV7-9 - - TGTGCCAGCAGCCCAGGGGCAGCAAACTTCCCTAACACTGAAGCTTTCTTT CASSPGAANFPNTEAFF
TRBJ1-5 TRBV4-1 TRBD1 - TGCGCCAGCAGCCAGATGGGGACAGCAGATCAGCCCCAGCATTTT CASSQMGTADQPQHF